This T cell receptor beta chain was recorded in a study of regulatory T cells in long-lasting Graves disease. Combining iRepertoire HTBI primers with Arm-PCR of CDR3 regions, the authors built TCR beta libraries. One entry per CDR3 protein, called by TCRdb with MiXCR from the multiplex PCR reads. The sample holds 620,000 or so distinct CDR3 sequences, about 15% seen once. Noted time point: newly diagnosed GD, antithyroid drugs for less than 3 months. TCR sequences were obtained from RNA taken from PBMCs. Notes on this clonotype: Since a much larger clone is just one base distant, this may be a read error.

CDR1 is MNHNS, CDR2 SASEGT, per germline. The CDR3 runs 19 residues. V lost 7 bases and J lost 0; bases outside the gene matches: 16. The same data also went into a second study, on T cells in Graves' hyperthyroidism and ophthalmopathy.

Specimen: peripheral blood mononuclear cells (PBMCs), collected at new diagnosis, from a patient treated with antithyroid drugs. The chain couples TRBV6-1 to TRBJ1-5, with TRBD1 identical over 9 bases. This clonotype was obtained from a woman aged 30 to 39 with Graves disease. The CDR3 region has the DNA TGTGCCAGCATGGACCCGGGACAGGGATCCACTTATAGCAATCAGCCCCAGCATTTT. This codes for CASMDPGQGSTYSNQPQHF.